This T cell receptor beta chain emerged from a study of control samples from healthy donors and cancer patients. V was pared by 7 bases and J by 3 bases, with 12 bases between. CDR3 size: 12 residues. Looked up from germline, CDR1 is GTSNPN and CDR2 is SVGIG (reference sequence). Repertoires were generated with immunoSEQ multiplex PCR, while TCRdb's copy carries only in-frame clones and drops some. This table holds over 200,000 clones, about four fifths found once. Sequencing input: PBMCs. The rearrangement links TRBV30 to TRBJ1-1; D not certain. This TCR was recovered from a woman aged 60-75 years with lung cancer. The CDR3: CASTLEYTEAFF. The CDR3 DNA reads TGTGCCTCGACCTTAGAGTACACTGAAGCTTTCTTT. The full variable domain, with the rest looked up from reference TRBV30 and TRBJ1-1, is SQTIHQWPATLVQPVGSPLSLECTVEGTSNPNLYWYRQAAGRGLQLLFYSVGIGQISSEVPQNLSASRPQDRQFILSSKKLLLSDSGFYLCASTLEYTEAFFGQGTRLTVV.